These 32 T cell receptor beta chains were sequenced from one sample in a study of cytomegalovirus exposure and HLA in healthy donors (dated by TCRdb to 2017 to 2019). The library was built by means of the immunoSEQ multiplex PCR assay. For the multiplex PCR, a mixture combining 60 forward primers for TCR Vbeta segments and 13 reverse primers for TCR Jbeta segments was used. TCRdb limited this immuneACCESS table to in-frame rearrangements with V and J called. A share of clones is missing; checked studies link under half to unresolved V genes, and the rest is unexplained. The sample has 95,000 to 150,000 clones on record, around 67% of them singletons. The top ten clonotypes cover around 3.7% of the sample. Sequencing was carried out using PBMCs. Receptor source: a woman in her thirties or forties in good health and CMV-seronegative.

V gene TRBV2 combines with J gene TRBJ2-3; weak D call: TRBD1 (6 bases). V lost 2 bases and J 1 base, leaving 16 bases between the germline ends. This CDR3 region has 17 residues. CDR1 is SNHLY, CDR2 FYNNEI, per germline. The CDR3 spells CASSEPIRGWGTDTQYF. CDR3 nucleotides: TGTGCCAGCAGTGAACCCATCAGGGGATGGGGCACAGATACGCAGTATTTT.

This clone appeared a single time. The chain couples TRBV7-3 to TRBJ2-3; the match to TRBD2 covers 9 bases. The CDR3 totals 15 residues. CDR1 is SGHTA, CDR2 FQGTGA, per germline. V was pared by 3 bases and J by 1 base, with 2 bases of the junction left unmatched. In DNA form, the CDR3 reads TGTGCCAGCAGCTTCCGACTAGCGGGCACAGATACGCAGTATTTT. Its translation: CASSFRLAGTDTQYF.

CDR3: CASSARTGGNQPQHF. In DNA, the CDR3 is TGTGCCAGCTCCGCCCGGACAGGGGGAAATCAGCCCCAGCATTTT. The chain has TRBV18 and TRBJ1-5; 10 bases match TRBD1. The CDR3 loop spans 15 amino acids. Unmatched junction bases numbered 6, after V lost 6 bases and J lost 4 bases. The germline V gene has CDR1 KGHSH and CDR2 LQKENI.

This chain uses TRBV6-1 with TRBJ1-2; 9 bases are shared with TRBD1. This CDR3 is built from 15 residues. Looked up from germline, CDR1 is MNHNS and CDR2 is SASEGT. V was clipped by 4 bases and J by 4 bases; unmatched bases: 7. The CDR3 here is CASSVTGGVAYGYTF. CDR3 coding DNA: TGTGCCAGCAGTGTTACAGGGGGCGTAGCCTATGGCTACACCTTC.

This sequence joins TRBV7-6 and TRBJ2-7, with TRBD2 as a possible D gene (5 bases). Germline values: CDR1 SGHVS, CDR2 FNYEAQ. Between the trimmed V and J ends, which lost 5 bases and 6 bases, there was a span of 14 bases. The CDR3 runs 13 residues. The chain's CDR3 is CASSLRTLGEQYF. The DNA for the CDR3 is TGTGCCAGCAGCCTCCGGACTTTAGGCGAGCAGTACTTC.

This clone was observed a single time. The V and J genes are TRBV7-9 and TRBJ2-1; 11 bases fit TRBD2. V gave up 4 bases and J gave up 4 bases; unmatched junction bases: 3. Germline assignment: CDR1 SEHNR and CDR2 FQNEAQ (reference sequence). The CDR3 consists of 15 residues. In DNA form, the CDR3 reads TGTGCCAGCAGCTCGGGGACTAGCGGTTACAATGAGCAGTTCTTC. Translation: CASSSGTSGYNEQFF.

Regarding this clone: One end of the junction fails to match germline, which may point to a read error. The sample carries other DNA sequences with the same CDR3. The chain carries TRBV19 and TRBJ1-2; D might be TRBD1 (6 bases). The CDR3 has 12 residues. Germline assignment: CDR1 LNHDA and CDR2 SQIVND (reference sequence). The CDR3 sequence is CASIGQNYGYTF. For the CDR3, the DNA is TGCGCCAGTATCGGACAGAACTATGGCTACACCTTC.

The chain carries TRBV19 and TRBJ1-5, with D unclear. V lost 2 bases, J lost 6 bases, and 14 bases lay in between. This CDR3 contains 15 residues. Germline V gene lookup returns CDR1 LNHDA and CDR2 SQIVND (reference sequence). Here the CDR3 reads CASSISTRLIQPQHF. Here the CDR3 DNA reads TGTGCCAGTAGTATAAGTACCCGACTGATTCAGCCCCAGCATTTT.

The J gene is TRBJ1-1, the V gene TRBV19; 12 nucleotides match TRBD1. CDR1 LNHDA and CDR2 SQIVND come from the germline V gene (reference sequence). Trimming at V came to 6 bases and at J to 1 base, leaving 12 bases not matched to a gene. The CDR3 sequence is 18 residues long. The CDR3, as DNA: TGTGCCAGTAGCAAGTTTTGGGGGACAGGGGGCCGGAACACTGAAGCTTTCTTT. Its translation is CASSKFWGTGGRNTEAFF.

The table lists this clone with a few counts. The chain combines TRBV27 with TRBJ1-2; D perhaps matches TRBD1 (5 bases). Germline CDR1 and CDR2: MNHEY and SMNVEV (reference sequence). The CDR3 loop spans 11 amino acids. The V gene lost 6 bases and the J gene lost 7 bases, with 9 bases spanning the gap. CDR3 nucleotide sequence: TGTGCCAGCAGCCAGGGATTTGGCTACACCTTC. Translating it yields CASSQGFGYTF.

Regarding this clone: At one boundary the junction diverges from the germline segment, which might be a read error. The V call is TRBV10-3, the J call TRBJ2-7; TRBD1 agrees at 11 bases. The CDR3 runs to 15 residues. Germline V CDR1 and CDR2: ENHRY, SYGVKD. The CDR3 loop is CASSYRDRGTYEQYF. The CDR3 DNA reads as TGTGCCAGCAGTTACCGGGACAGGGGGACCTACGAGCAGTACTTC.

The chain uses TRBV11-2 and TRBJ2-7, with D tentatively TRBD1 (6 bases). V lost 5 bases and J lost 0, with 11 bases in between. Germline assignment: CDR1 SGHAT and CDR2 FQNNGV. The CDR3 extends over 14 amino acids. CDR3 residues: CASSNNRDSYEQYF. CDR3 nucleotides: TGTGCCAGCAGCAACAACAGGGACTCCTACGAGCAGTACTTC.

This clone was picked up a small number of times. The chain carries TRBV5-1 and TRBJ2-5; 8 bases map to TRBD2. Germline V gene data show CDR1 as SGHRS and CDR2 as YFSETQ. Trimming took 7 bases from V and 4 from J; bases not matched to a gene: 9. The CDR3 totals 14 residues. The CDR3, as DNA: TGCGCCAGCGAACCAGCGGGAGTCGGAGAGACCCAGTACTTC. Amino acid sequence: CASEPAGVGETQYF.

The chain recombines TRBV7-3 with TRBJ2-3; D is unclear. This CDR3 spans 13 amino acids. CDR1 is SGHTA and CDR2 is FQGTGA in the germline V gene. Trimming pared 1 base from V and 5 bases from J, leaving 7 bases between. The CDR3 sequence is CASSLNSQDTQYF. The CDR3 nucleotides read TGTGCCAGCAGCTTAAATTCCCAAGATACGCAGTATTTT.

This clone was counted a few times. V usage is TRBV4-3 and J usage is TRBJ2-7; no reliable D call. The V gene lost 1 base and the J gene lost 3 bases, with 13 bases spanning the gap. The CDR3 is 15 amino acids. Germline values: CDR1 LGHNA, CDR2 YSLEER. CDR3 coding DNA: TGCGCCAGCAGCCAAGCTCGGATTGGCGGCTACGAGCAGTACTTC. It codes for CASSQARIGGYEQYF.

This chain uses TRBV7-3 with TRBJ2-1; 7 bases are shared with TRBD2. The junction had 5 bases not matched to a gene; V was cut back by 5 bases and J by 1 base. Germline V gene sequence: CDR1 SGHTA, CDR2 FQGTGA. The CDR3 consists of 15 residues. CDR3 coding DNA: TGTGCCAGCAGCCCGCAGGGAGGGTCCTACAATGAGCAGTTCTTC. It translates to CASSPQGGSYNEQFF.

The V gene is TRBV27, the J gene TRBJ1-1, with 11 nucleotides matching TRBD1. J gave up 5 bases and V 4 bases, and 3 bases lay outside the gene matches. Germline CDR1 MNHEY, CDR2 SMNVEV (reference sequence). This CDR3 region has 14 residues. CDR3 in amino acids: CASSWGQGETEAFF. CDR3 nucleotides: TGTGCCAGCAGTTGGGGACAGGGGGAAACTGAAGCTTTCTTT.

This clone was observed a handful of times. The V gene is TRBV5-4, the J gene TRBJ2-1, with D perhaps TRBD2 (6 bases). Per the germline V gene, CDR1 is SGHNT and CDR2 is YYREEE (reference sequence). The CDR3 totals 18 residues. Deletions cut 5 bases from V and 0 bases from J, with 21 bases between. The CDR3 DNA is TGTGCCAGCAGTTCTAAGCGGAGTGGGAGGAGCTCCTACAATGAGCAGTTCTTC. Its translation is CASSSKRSGRSSYNEQFF.

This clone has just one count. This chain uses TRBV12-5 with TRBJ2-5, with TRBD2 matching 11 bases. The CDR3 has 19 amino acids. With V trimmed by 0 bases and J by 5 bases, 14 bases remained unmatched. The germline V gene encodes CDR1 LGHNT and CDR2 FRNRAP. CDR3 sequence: CASGLVLGTSGRRGETQYF. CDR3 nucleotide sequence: TGTGCTAGTGGTTTGGTACTCGGGACTAGCGGCCGGAGGGGGGAGACCCAGTACTTC.

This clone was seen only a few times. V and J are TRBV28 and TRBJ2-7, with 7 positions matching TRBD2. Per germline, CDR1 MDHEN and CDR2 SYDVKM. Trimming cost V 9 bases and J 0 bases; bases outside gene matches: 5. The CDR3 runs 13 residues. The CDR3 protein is CASRWGGSYEQYF. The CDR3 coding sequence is TGTGCCAGTCGATGGGGGGGCTCCTACGAGCAGTACTTC.

CDR3 coding DNA: TGTGCCAGCAGAGTCACCGAGACAGATACGCAGTATTTT. Protein product: CASRVTETDTQYF. The chain is built from TRBV2 and TRBJ2-3; D ambiguous. The CDR3 extends over 13 amino acids. The germline gives CDR1 SNHLY, CDR2 FYNNEI. V shed 6 bases and J shed 3 bases, with 10 bases lying between them.

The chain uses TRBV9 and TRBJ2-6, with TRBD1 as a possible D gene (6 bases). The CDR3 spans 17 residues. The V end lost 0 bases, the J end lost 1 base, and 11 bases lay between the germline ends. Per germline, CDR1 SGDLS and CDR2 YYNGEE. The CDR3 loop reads CASSVGGLTSGANVLTF. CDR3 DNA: TGTGCCAGCAGCGTAGGGGGGCTGACTTCTGGGGCCAACGTCCTGACTTTC.

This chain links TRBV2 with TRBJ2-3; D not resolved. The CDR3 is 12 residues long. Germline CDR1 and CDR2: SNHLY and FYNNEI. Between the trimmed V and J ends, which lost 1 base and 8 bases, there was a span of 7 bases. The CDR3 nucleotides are TGTGCCAGCAGTGAAGGTACGGGTACGCAGTATTTT. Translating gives CASSEGTGTQYF.

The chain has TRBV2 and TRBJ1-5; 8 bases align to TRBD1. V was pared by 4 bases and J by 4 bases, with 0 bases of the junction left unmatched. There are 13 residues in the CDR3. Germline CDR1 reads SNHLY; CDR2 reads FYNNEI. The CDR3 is CASSGQGNQPQHF. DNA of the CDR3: TGTGCCAGCAGTGGACAGGGGAATCAGCCCCAGCATTTT. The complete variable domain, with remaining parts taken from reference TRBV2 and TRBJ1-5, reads EPEVTQTPSHQVTQMGQEVILRCVPISNHLYFYWYRQILGQKVEFLVSFYNNEISEKSEIFDDQFSVERPDGSNFTLKIRSTKLEDSAMYFCASSGQGNQPQHFGDGTRLSIL.

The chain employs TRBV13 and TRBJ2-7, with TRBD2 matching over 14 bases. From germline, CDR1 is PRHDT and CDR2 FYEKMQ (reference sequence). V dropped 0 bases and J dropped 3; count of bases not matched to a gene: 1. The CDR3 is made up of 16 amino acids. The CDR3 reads CASSLGGLAGVYEQYF. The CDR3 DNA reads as TGTGCCAGCAGCTTAGGGGGACTAGCGGGAGTCTACGAGCAGTACTTC.

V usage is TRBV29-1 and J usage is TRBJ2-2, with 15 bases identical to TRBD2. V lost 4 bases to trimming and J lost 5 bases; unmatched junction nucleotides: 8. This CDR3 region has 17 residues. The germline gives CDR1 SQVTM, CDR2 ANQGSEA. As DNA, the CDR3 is TGCAGCGTTGCCGGACTAGCGGGAGGGCCATGGACCGGGGAGCTGTTTTTT. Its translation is CSVAGLAGGPWTGELFF.

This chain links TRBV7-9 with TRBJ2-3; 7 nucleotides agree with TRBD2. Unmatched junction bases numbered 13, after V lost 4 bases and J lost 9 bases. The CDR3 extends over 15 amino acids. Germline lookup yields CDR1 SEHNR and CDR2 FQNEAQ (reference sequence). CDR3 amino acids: CASSYAPTRLATQYF. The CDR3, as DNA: TGTGCCAGCAGCTACGCTCCCACAAGACTAGCAACGCAGTATTTT. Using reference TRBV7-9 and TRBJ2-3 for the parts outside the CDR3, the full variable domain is DTGVSQNPRHKITKRGQNVTFRCDPISEHNRLYWYRQTLGQGPEFLTYFQNEAQLEKSRLLSDRFSAERPKGSFSTLEIQRTEQGDSAMYLCASSYAPTRLATQYFGPGTRLTVL.

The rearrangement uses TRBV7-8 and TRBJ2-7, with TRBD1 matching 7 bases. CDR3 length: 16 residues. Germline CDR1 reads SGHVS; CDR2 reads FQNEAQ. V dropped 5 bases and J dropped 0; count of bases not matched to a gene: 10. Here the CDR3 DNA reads TGTGCCAGCAGCCAGAACAGGGGCCGACCCTCCTACGAGCAGTACTTC. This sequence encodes CASSQNRGRPSYEQYF.

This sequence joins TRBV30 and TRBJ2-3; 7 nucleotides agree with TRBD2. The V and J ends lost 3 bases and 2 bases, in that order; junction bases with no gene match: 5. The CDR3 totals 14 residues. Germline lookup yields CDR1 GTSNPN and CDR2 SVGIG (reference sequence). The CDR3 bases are TGTGCCTGGAGCCGGGGAGGGCTCACAGATACGCAGTATTTT. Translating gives CAWSRGGLTDTQYF.

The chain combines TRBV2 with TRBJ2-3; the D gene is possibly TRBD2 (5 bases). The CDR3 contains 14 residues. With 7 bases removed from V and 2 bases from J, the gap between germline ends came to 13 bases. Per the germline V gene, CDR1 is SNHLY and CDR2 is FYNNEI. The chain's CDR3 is CASTEGRYTDTQYF. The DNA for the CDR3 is TGTGCCAGCACCGAGGGTCGGTACACAGATACGCAGTATTTT.

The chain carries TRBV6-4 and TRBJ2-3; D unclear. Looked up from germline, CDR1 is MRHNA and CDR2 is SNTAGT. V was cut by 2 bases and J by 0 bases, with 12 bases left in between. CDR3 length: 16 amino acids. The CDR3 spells CASSDNPDSSTDTQYF. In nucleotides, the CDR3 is TGTGCCAGCAGTGACAACCCAGACTCGAGCACAGATACGCAGTATTTT.

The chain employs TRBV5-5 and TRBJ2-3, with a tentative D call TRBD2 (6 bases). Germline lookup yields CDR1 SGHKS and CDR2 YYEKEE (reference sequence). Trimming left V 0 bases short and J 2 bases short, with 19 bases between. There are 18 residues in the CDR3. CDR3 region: CASSLGQLGGTITDTQYF. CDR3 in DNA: TGTGCCAGCAGCTTGGGTCAGTTGGGGGGTACTATCACAGATACGCAGTATTTT.